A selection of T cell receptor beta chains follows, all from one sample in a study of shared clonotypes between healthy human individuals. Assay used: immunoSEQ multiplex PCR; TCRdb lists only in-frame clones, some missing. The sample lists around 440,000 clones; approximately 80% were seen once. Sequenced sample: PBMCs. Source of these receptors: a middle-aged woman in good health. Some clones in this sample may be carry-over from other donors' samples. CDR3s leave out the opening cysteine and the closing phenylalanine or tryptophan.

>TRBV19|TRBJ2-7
ASSTRDRFDEQY
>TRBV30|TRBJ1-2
AWSRDRGLNGYT
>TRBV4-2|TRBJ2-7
ASSLDRFYEQY
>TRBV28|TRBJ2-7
ASSGSGEGPYEQY
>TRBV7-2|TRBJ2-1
ASTPARGVYNEQF
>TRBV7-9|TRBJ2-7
ASSDPDRGFYEQY
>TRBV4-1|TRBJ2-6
ASSHAGGANVLT
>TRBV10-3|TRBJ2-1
AISESVGRGDNEQF
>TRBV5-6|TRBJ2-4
ASSLFRGGGAKNIQY
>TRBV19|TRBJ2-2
ASSIIGRSFAGELF
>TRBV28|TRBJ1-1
ASSLDVNTEAF
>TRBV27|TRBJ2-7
ASSLSGSYEQY
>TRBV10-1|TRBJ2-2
ASRVAENTGELF
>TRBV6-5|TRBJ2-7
ASSYSSAPYEQY
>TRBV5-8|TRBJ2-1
ASSFTMNEQF
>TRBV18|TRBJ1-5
ASSPAGGGQPQH
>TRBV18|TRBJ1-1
ASSPTVLNTEAF
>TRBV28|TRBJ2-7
ASISGVGYEQY